This T cell receptor (beta chain) was identified in a study of T cells in Graves' hyperthyroidism and ophthalmopathy. Germline assignment: CDR1 SEHNR and CDR2 FQNEAQ (reference sequence). V shed 1 base and J shed 4 bases, with 18 bases lying between them. The CDR3 consists of 17 residues. Notes on this clonotype: Its antigen is as yet unknown.

Over 18 months, lack of ophthalmopathy progression marked Graves' hyperthyroidism as stable. Patients showing uncontrolled infection, other autoimmune disease, pregnancy or lactation were ineligible. Amplification of TCR beta CDR3 regions was performed using RNA transcripts as template. An initial round of RT-PCR targeting the TCR CDR3 relied on the HTBI primer set. TCRdb reanalysed the multiplex PCR reads using MiXCR and keeps one entry per CDR3 protein. The repertoire includes more than 300,000 distinct CDR3 sequences, approximately 13% of them detected once, and 20% to 25% sits in the top ten. Study outcomes and limitations: Among thyroid clonotypes expanded above 0.001, most also appeared in blood. The model foresaw ophthalmopathy a median about 6.1 months prior to onset.

This sequence was found in a woman under 40 with Graves' hyperthyroidism. This chain joins TRBV7-9 and TRBJ2-3; D possibly corresponds to TRBD1 (5 bases). The sample taken for sequencing was blood. This CDR3 reads CASSLVAGSDFADTQYF. The CDR3 DNA sequence: TGTGCCAGCAGCTTAGTTGCAGGGTCGGATTTCGCAGATACGCAGTATTTT.